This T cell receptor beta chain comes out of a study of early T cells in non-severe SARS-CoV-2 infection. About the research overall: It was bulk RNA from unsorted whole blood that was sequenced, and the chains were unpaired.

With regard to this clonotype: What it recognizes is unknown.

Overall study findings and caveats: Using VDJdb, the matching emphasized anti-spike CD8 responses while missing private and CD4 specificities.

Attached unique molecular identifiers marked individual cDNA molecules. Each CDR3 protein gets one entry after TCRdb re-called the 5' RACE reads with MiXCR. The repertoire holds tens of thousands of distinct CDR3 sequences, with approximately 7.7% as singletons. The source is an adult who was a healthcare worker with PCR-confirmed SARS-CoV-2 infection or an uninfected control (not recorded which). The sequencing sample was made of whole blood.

The DNA of the CDR3 is TGCGCCAGCAGTGGCAGGGAGGCTGGCGAGCAGTACTTC. Its protein product is CASSGREAGEQYF. The rearrangement uses TRBV10-1 and TRBJ2-7; tentative D call: TRBD2 (6 bases). This CDR3 spans 13 amino acids. The ends were cut back, 4 bases at V and 6 bases at J, with 13 bases in the middle. CDR1 and CDR2 from the germline V gene are WNHNN and SYGVQD (reference sequence).